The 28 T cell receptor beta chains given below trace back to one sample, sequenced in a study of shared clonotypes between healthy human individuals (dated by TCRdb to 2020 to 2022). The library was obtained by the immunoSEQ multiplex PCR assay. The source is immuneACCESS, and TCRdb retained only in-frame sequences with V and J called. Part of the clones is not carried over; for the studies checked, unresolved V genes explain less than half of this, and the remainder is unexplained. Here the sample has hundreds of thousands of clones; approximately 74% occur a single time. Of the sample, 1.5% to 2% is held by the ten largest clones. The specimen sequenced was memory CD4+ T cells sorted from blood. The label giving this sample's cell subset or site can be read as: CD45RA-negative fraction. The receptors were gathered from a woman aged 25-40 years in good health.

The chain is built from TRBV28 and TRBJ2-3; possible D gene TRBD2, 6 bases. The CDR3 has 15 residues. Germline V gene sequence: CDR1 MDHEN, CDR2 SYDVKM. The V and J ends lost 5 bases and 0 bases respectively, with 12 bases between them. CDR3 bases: TGTGCCAGCAGTAATAGCGGCCCTAGCACAGATACGCAGTATTTT. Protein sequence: CASSNSGPSTDTQYF.

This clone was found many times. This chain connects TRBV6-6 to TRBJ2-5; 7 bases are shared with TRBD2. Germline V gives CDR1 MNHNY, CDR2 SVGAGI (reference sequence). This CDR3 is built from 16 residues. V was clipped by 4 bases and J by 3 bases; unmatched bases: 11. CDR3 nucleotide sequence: TGTGCCAGCAGTTCACGACTTGCGGGAGTTAAAGAGACCCAGTACTTC. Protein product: CASSSRLAGVKETQYF.

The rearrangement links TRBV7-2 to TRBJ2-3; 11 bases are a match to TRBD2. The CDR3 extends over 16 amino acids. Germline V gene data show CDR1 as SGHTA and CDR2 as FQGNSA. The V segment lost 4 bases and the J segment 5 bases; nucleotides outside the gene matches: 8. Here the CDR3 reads CASSSSVLAGVDTQYF. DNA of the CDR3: TGTGCCAGCAGCTCTAGTGTACTAGCGGGAGTAGATACGCAGTATTTT.

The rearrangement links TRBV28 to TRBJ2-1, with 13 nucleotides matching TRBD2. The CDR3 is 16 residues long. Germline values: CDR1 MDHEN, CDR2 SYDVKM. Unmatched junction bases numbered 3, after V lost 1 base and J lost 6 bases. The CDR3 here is CASSLLGLAGFNEQFF. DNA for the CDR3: TGTGCCAGCAGTTTATTGGGACTAGCGGGGTTCAATGAGCAGTTCTTC.

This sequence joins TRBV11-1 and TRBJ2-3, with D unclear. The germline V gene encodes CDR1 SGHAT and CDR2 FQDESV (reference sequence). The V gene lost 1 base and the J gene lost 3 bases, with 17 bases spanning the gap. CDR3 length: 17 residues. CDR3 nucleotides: TGTGCCAGCAGCTTAGTCGGACGGCAACTACTTACAGATACGCAGTATTTT. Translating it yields CASSLVGRQLLTDTQYF.

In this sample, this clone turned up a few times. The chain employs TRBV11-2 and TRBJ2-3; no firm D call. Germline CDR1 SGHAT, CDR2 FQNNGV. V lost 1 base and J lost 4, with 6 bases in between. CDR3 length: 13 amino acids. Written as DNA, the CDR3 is TGTGCCAGCAGCTTAGGTCTGGCAGATACGCAGTATTTT. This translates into CASSLGLADTQYF. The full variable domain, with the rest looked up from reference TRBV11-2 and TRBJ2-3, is EAGVAQSPRYKIIEKRQSVAFWCNPISGHATLYWYQQILGQGPKLLIQFQNNGVVDDSQLPKDRFSAERLKGVDSTLKIQPAKLEDSAVYLCASSLGLADTQYFGPGTRLTVL.

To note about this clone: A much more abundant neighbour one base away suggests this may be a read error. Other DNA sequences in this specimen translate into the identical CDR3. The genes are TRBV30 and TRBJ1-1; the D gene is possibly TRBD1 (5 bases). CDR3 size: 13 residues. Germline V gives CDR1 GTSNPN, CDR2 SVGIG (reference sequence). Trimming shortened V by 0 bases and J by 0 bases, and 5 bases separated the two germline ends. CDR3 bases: TGTGCCTGGAGTGTGGGGGTGAACACTGAAGCTTTCTTT. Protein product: CAWSVGVNTEAFF.

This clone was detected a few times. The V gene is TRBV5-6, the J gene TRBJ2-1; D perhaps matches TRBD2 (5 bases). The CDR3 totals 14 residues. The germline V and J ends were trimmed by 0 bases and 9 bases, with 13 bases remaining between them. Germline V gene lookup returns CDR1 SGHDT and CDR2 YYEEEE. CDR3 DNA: TGTGCCAGCAGCTTGGCCGCAGGCGCGGGTGAGCAGTTCTTC. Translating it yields CASSLAAGAGEQFF.

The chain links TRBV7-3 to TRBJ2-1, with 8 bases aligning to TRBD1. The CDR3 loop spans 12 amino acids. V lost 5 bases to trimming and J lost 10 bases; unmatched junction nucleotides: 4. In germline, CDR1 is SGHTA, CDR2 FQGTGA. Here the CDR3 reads CASSQGAEEQFF. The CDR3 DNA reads TGTGCCAGCAGCCAGGGGGCGGAGGAGCAGTTCTTC.

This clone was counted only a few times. CDR3: CASTPLTGELFF. The CDR3 nucleotides are TGTGCCAGCACTCCATTGACCGGGGAGCTGTTTTTT. This rearrangement joins TRBV28 to TRBJ2-2; no definite D call. The germline V gene has CDR1 MDHEN and CDR2 SYDVKM. This CDR3 is 12 amino acids long. Trimming left V 7 bases short and J 5 bases short, with 8 bases between.

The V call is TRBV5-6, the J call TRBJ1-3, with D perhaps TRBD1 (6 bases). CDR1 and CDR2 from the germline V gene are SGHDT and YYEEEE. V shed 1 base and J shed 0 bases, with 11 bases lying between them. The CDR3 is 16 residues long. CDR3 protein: CASSLWGASSGNTIYF. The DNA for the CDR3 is TGTGCCAGCAGCTTGTGGGGGGCATCCTCTGGAAACACCATATATTTT.

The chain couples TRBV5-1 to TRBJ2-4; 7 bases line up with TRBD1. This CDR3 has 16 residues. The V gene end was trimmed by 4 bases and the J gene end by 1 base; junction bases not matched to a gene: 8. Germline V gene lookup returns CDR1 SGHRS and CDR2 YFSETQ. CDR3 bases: TGCGCCAGCAGCCCGATGAAACAGGGGGCCAAAAACATTCAGTACTTC. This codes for CASSPMKQGAKNIQYF.

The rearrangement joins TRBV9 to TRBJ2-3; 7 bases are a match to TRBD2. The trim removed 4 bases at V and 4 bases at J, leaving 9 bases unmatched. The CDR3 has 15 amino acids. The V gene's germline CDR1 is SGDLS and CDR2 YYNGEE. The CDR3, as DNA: TGTGCCAGCAGCCCCTGGGCGGGAGTCCCAGATACGCAGTATTTT. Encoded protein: CASSPWAGVPDTQYF.

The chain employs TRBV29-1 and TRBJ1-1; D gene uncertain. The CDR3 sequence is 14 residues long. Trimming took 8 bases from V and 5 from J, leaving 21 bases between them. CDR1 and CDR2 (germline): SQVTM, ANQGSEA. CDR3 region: CSFHRGALGTEAFF. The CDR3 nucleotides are TGCAGCTTTCACCGAGGAGCTTTAGGGACTGAAGCTTTCTTT.

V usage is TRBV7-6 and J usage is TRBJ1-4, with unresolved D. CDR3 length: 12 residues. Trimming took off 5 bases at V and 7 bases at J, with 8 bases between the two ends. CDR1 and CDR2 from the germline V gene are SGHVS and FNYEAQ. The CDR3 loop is CASSTWGEKLFF. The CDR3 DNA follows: TGTGCCAGCAGCACTTGGGGTGAAAAACTGTTTTTT.

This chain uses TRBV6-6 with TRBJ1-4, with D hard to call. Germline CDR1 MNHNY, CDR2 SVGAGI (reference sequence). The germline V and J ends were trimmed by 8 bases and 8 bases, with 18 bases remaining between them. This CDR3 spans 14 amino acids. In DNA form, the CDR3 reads TGTGCCAGCTGCTTGCCAGGCCCACCAGAAAAACTGTTTTTT. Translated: CASCLPGPPEKLFF.

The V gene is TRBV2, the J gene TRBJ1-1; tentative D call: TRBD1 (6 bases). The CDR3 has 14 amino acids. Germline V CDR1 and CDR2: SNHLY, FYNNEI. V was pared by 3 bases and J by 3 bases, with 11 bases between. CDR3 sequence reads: CASSEIGGDTEAFF. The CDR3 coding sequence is TGTGCCAGCAGTGAGATAGGGGGGGACACTGAAGCTTTCTTT.

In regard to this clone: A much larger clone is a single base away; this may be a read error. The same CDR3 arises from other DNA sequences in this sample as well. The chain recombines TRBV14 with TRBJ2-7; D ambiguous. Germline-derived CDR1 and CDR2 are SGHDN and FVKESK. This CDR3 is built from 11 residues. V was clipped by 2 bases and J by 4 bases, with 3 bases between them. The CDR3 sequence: CASSQYYEQYF. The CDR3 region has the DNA TGTGCCAGCAGCCAATATTACGAGCAGTACTTC.

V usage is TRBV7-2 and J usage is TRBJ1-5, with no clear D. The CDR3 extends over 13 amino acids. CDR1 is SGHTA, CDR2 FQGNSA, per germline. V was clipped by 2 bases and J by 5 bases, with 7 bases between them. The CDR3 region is CASSLTIDQPQHF. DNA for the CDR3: TGTGCCAGCAGCTTAACGATAGATCAGCCCCAGCATTTT. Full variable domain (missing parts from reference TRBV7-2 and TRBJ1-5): GAGVSQSPSNKVTEKGKDVELRCDPISGHTALYWYRQSLGQGLEFLIYFQGNSAPDKSGLPSDRFSAERTGGSVSTLTIQRTQQEDSAVYLCASSLTIDQPQHFGDGTRLSIL.

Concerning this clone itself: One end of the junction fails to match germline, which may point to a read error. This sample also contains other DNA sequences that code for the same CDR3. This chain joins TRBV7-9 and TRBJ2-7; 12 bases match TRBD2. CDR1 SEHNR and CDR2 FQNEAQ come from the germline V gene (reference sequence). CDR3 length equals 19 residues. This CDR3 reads CASSLSGGPRLAGVYEQYF. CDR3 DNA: TGTGCCAGCAGCCTATCAGGGGGGCCCAGACTAGCGGGAGTTTACGAGCAATACTTC.

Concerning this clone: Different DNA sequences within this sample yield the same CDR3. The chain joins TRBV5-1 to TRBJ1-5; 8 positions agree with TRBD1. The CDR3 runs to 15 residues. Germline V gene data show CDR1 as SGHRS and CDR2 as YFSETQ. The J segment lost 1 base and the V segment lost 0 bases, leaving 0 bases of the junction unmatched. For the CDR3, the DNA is TGCGCCAGCAGCTTGGGACAGGGGAGCAATCAGCCCCAGCATTTT. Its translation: CASSLGQGSNQPQHF.

CDR3 sequence reads: CASSPGQGPNYGYTF. The CDR3 DNA reads TGTGCCAGCAGCCCCGGACAGGGCCCTAACTATGGCTACACCTTC. The chain combines TRBV5-5 with TRBJ1-2; TRBD1 aligns across 8 bases. Trimming at V came to 4 bases and at J to 0 bases, leaving 5 bases not matched to a gene. The CDR3 is 15 amino acids. The germline CDR1 and CDR2 sequences are SGHKS and YYEKEE (reference sequence).

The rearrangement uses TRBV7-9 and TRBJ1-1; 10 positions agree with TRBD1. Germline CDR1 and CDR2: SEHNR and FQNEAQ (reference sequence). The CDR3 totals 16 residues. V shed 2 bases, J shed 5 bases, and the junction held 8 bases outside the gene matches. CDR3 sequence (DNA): TGTGCCAGCAGCTTACCACCCGGGACAGGGGATACTGAAGCTTTCTTT. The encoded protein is CASSLPPGTGDTEAFF.

This chain's CDR3 is CASSPGQRSTEAFF. In nucleotides, the CDR3 is TGTGCCAGCTCACCAGGACAGAGGTCGACTGAAGCTTTCTTT. The genes are TRBV18 and TRBJ1-1; the D gene is possibly TRBD1 (6 bases). The germline V gene encodes CDR1 KGHSH and CDR2 LQKENI. V lost 2 bases, J lost 5 bases, and 12 bases lay in between. CDR3 size: 14 residues. Full variable domain (outside the CDR3, taken from reference TRBV18 and TRBJ1-1): NAGVMQNPRHLVRRRGQEARLRCSPMKGHSHVYWYRQLPEEGLKFMVYLQKENIIDESGMPKERFSAEFPKEGPSILRIQQVVRGDSAAYFCASSPGQRSTEAFFGQGTRLTVV.

The CDR3 here is CASSLCFSWTARDTEAFF. The DNA of the CDR3 is TGTGCCAGCAGCTTGTGTTTTTCGTGGACGGCACGAGACACTGAAGCTTTCTTT. The chain links TRBV5-8 to TRBJ1-1, with D unclear. Germline-derived CDR1 and CDR2 are SGHTS and YDEGEE. CDR3 size: 18 residues. V gave up 1 base and J gave up 3 bases, with 22 bases separating them.

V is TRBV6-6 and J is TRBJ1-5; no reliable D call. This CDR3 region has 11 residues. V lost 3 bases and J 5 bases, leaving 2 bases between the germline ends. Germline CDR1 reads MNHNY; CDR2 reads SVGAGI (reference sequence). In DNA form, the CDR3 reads TGTGCCAGCAGTTATTATCAGCCCCAGCATTTT. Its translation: CASSYYQPQHF.

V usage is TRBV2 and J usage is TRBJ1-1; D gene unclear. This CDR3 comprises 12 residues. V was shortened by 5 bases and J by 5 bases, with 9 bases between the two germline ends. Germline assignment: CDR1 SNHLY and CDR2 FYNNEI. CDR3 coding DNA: TGTGCCAGCAGTTTGGGTTTGACTGAAGCTTTCTTT. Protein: CASSLGLTEAFF. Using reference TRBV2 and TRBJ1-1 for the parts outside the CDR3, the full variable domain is EPEVTQTPSHQVTQMGQEVILRCVPISNHLYFYWYRQILGQKVEFLVSFYNNEISEKSEIFDDQFSVERPDGSNFTLKIRSTKLEDSAMYFCASSLGLTEAFFGQGTRLTVV.

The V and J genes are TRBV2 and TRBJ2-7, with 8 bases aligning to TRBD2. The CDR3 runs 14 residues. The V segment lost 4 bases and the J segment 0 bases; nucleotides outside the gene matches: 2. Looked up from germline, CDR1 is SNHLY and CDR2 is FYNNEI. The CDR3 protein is CASSAGLVSYEQYF. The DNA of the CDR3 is TGTGCCAGCAGTGCGGGACTAGTCTCCTACGAGCAGTACTTC.